This passage covers 12 T cell receptor beta chains from one sample sequenced in a study of blood T cell repertoires in COVID-19. Method: immunoSEQ multiplex PCR; TCRdb's copy keeps in-frame clones and lacks some. The repertoire includes around 100,000 clones, roughly 92% of them detected once, and 0.97% sits in the top ten. The sample was peripheral blood. These receptor sequences come from a man aged 60 to 75 with acute or convalescent COVID-19.

The chain recombines TRBV29-1 with TRBJ1-1; D remains unclear. This CDR3 region has 13 residues. Germline-derived CDR1 and CDR2 are SQVTM and ANQGSEA. V was shortened by 4 bases and J by 1 base, with 10 bases between the two germline ends. DNA for the CDR3: TGCAGCGTTGGGTTGAACGGGAACACTGAAGCTTTCTTT. Translated: CSVGLNGNTEAFF.

This chain uses TRBV30 with TRBJ2-5; possibly TRBD1 for D (6 bases). Germline V lookup: CDR1 GTSNPN, CDR2 SVGIG (reference sequence). Trimming pared 8 bases from V and 2 bases from J, leaving 18 bases between. CDR3 length equals 14 residues. The CDR3 sequence is CALQTGAKQETQYF. The DNA for the CDR3 is TGTGCCCTCCAGACAGGCGCAAAACAAGAGACCCAGTACTTC. The full variable domain, completed using reference TRBV30 and TRBJ2-5, is SQTIHQWPATLVQPVGSPLSLECTVEGTSNPNLYWYRQAAGRGLQLLFYSVGIGQISSEVPQNLSASRPQDRQFILSSKKLLLSDSGFYLCALQTGAKQETQYFGPGTRLLVL.

The chain joins TRBV30 to TRBJ2-1; 15 bases match TRBD2. After removal of 2 bases from V and 12 bases from J, the junction contained 11 bases not matched to a gene. CDR1 is GTSNPN and CDR2 is SVGIG in the germline V gene (reference sequence). The CDR3 contains 16 residues. CDR3 DNA: TGTGCCTGGAGTTTGAAAGGACTAGCGGGAGGGCAAAGGCAGTTCTTC. Translated: CAWSLKGLAGGQRQFF.

The chain is built from TRBV24-1 and TRBJ2-1; 14 bases match TRBD2. This CDR3 is built from 16 residues. Per the germline V gene, CDR1 is KGHDR and CDR2 is SFDVKD. V was pared by 4 bases and J by 10 bases, with 8 bases of the junction left unmatched. CDR3 region: CATSDMTSGRVNEQFF. The CDR3 nucleotides are TGTGCCACCAGTGACATGACTAGCGGGAGGGTCAACGAGCAGTTCTTC.

This chain joins TRBV28 and TRBJ1-6; 9 nucleotides match TRBD1. The CDR3 has 14 amino acids. V shed 6 bases, J shed 11 bases, and the junction held 8 bases outside the gene matches. The germline gives CDR1 MDHEN, CDR2 SYDVKM. CDR3 bases: TGTGCCAGCAGCTCGGGACAGGGTTTGACACCCCTCCACTTT. Translated: CASSSGQGLTPLHF.

The rearrangement links TRBV21-1 to TRBJ2-7; TRBD1, the D gene given by the table, was not confirmed from the DNA. TRBV21-1 has pseudogene status. The length of the CDR3 is 20 residues. In DNA form, the CDR3 reads TGTGCCAGCAGCAAAGGCCTGTCCCGGGACAGTCCCACAGGAACCTACGAGCAGTACGTC. It codes for CASSKGLSRDSPTGTYEQYV.

The rearrangement links TRBV6-5 to TRBJ2-6, with 12 positions matching TRBD1. Trimming removed 5 bases from V and 12 bases from J; junction bases left unmatched: 8. Germline lookup yields CDR1 MNHEY and CDR2 SVGAGI. This CDR3 contains 15 residues. This CDR3 is CASSRGTGGFPVLTF. As DNA, the CDR3 is TGTGCCAGCAGTAGGGGGACAGGGGGCTTCCCCGTCCTGACTTTC.

The chain has TRBV3-1 (or the pseudogene TRBV3-2) and TRBJ1-3, with D maybe TRBD1 (6 bases). The CDR3 length is 15 residues. Trimming pared 1 base from V and 0 bases from J, leaving 7 bases between. Germline loops: CDR1 LGHDT, CDR2 YNNKEL (reference sequence). CDR3 protein: CASSQVTGSGNTIYF. In DNA form, the CDR3 reads TGTGCCAGCAGCCAAGTGACAGGCTCTGGAAACACCATATATTTT.

The chain couples TRBV11-3 to TRBJ2-1; perhaps TRBD1 as D (6 bases). The CDR3 is 13 amino acids. Germline loops: CDR1 SGHNT, CDR2 YENEEA. The V end was cut by 5 bases, the J end by 9 bases, with 14 bases between. CDR3 amino acids: CASSPQGPGEQFF. CDR3 in DNA: TGTGCCAGCAGCCCACAGGGTCCGGGTGAGCAGTTCTTC.

The chain recombines TRBV5-1 with TRBJ1-2, with D possibly TRBD1 on 6 matching bases. Germline V lookup: CDR1 SGHRS, CDR2 YFSETQ. The CDR3 is 13 amino acids. V was clipped by 4 bases and J by 2 bases, with 9 bases between them. This chain's CDR3 is CASSIDRNYGYTF. CDR3 nucleotide sequence: TGCGCCAGCAGCATAGACAGGAACTATGGCTACACCTTC.

V usage is TRBV11-2 and J usage is TRBJ1-1; no reliable D call. The CDR3 is made up of 15 amino acids. V was pared by 3 bases and J by 1 base, with 12 bases between. Germline V CDR1 and CDR2: SGHAT, FQNNGV. The CDR3 DNA follows: TGTGCCAGCAGCTTTCTGAGCGGTAGGAACACTGAAGCTTTCTTT. Residues: CASSFLSGRNTEAFF.

The gene calls are TRBV10-1 and TRBJ2-1, with 16 bases matching TRBD2. CDR3 length equals 17 residues. Germline V gives CDR1 WNHNN, CDR2 SYGVQD (reference sequence). After removal of 8 bases from V and 7 bases from J, the junction contained 11 bases not matched to a gene. CDR3 region: CASSGTSGRAVTNEQFF. The CDR3 DNA follows: TGCGCCAGCTCGGGGACTAGCGGGAGGGCGGTGACTAATGAGCAGTTCTTC.